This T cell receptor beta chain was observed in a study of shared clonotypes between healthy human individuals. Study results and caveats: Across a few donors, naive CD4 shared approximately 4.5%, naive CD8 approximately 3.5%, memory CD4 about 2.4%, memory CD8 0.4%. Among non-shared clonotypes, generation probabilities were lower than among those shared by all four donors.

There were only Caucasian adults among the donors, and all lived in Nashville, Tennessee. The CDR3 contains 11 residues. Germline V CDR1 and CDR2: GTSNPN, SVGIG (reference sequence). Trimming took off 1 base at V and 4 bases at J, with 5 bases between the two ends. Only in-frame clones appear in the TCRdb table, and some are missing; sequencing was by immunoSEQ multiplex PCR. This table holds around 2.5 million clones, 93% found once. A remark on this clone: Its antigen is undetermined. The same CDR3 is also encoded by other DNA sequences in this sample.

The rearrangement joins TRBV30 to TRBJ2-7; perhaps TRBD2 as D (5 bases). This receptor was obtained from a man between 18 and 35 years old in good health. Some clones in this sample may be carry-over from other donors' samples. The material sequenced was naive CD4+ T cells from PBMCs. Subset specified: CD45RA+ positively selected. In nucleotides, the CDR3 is TGTGCCTGGAGTGGGGAGTACGAGCAGTACTTC. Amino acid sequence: CAWSGEYEQYF.